The clone carrying this T cell receptor beta chain was found a few times. From germline, CDR1 is MNHEY and CDR2 SVGAGI. This CDR3 comprises 13 residues. The V gene end was trimmed by 10 bases and the J gene end by 7 bases; junction bases not matched to a gene: 7. This sample was included in a study of blood T cell repertoires in COVID-19. About the study: Recovered status in Cohort 3 required two negative PCRs, clearance, or symptom resolution.

The method was immunoSEQ multiplex PCR; TCRdb's version includes in-frame clones alone and lacks a portion of them. The repertoire holds roughly 200,000 clones, roughly nine tenths seen once, with 3.1% in the top ten. The chain carries TRBV6-5 and TRBJ1-6, with TRBD1 matching over 7 bases. Sequencing input: PBMCs or T cells enriched from blood (not recorded which). The TCR originated in a woman aged 45-65 years in a cohort exposed to, infected with or recovered from COVID-19 (not recorded which). The chain's CDR3 is CANSRDSNSPLHF. For the CDR3, the DNA is TGTGCCAATTCCCGGGACAGCAATTCACCCCTCCACTTT.